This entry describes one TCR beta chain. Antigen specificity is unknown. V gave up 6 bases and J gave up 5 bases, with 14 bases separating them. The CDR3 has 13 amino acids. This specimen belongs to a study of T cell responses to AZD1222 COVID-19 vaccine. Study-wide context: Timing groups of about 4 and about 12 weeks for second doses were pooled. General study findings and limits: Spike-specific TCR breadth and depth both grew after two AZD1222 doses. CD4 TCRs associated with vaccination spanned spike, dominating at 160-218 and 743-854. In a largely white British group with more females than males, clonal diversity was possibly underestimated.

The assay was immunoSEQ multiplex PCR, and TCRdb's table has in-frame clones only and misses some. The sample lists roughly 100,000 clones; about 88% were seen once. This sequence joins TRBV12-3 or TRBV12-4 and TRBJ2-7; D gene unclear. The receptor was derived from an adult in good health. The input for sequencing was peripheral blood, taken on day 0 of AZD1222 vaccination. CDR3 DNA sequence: TGTGCCAGCAGATCGACGGATCCCCACGAGCAGTACTTC. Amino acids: CASRSTDPHEQYF.